These 6 T cell receptor beta chains were sequenced from one sample in a study of blood T cell repertoires in COVID-19. The repertoire was sequenced with immunoSEQ multiplex PCR; TCRdb's copy has only in-frame clones and lacks some. The data hold roughly 500,000 clones, with about 88% observed a single time. The source material was peripheral blood. Receptors were obtained from a young man with COVID-19, enrolled during active disease.

The chain recombines TRBV5-1 with TRBJ1-4; D may be TRBD1 (5 bases). Looked up from germline, CDR1 is SGHRS and CDR2 is YFSETQ. The CDR3 spans 14 residues. Trimming left V 0 bases short and J 9 bases short, with 12 bases between. The CDR3: CASSLVAGSQKLFF. CDR3 DNA sequence: TGCGCCAGCAGCTTGGTGGCAGGGTCTCAAAAACTGTTTTTT.

The CDR3 loop is CASTEAFAYNSPLHF. The CDR3 coding sequence is TGTGCCAGCACCGAGGCCTTCGCGTATAATTCACCCCTCCACTTT. V and J are TRBV6-5 and TRBJ1-6; no clear D. The germline CDR1 and CDR2 sequences are MNHEY and SVGAGI. This CDR3 is built from 15 residues. V was shortened by 7 bases and J by 4 bases, with 14 bases between the two germline ends.

This chain joins TRBV11-3 and TRBJ2-1; 9 nucleotides agree with TRBD2. The CDR3 runs 16 residues. V lost 6 bases to trimming and J lost 6 bases; unmatched junction nucleotides: 12. From germline, CDR1 is SGHNT and CDR2 YENEEA. CDR3: CASRVGSGSRFNEQFF. CDR3 DNA sequence: TGTGCCAGCAGGGTGGGTAGCGGGAGTCGGTTCAATGAGCAGTTCTTC.

V and J are TRBV10-3 and TRBJ2-5, with 7 nucleotides matching TRBD2. V shed 6 bases, J shed 1 base, and the junction held 2 bases outside the gene matches. Looked up from germline, CDR1 is ENHRY and CDR2 is SYGVKD. CDR3 size: 13 residues. The CDR3 loop reads CAIRAGTQETQYF. CDR3 DNA sequence: TGTGCCATCAGAGCGGGGACCCAAGAGACCCAGTACTTC.

CDR3 DNA: TGTGCCAGTAGTATGGACACCCTTCCGTCTGGGGCCAACGTCCTGACTTTC. Amino acids: CASSMDTLPSGANVLTF. The chain employs TRBV19 and TRBJ2-6; perhaps TRBD1 as D (5 bases). The V end was cut by 3 bases, the J end by 1 base, with 13 bases between. Germline V gene lookup returns CDR1 LNHDA and CDR2 SQIVND (reference sequence). The CDR3 is made up of 17 amino acids.

This clone was observed a few times. The chain recombines TRBV12-3 or TRBV12-4 with TRBJ1-1; no definite D call. V lost 4 bases and J lost 0, with 6 bases in between. The CDR3 loop spans 13 amino acids. The chain's CDR3 is CASSSNMNTEAFF. CDR3 DNA sequence: TGTGCCAGCAGTTCCAACATGAACACTGAAGCTTTCTTT.